The 32 T cell receptor beta chains given below trace back to one sample, sequenced in a study of cytomegalovirus exposure and HLA in healthy donors. Amplification used 60 Vbeta primers and 13 Jbeta primers. Sequencing used immunoSEQ multiplex PCR; TCRdb keeps in-frame clones, though not all of them. Here the sample spans approximately 180,000 clones, about 88% being singletons. Sequencing was performed on PBMCs. These receptors all stem from a girl in the first two years of life in good health and CMV-seronegative.

V usage is TRBV7-9 and J usage is TRBJ1-5; D gene ambiguous. Per germline, CDR1 SEHNR and CDR2 FQNEAQ (reference sequence). This CDR3 is built from 14 residues. The germline V and J ends were trimmed by 1 base and 2 bases, with 6 bases remaining between them. The CDR3 nucleotides are TGTGCCAGCAGCTTAGACAGTGGCAATCAGCCCCAGCATTTT. This codes for CASSLDSGNQPQHF.

The J gene is TRBJ2-7, the V gene TRBV5-1; 9 bases align to TRBD1. The CDR3 has 13 residues. Germline V gene lookup returns CDR1 SGHRS and CDR2 YFSETQ. Losses at the gene ends were 8 bases for V and 5 bases for J; bases not matched to a gene: 8. CDR3 sequence: CARPGTGNNEQYF. The CDR3 DNA is TGCGCCAGACCCGGGACAGGGAACAACGAGCAGTACTTC.

This chain joins TRBV5-5 and TRBJ1-3, with 11 positions matching TRBD1. CDR1 SGHKS and CDR2 YYEKEE come from the germline V gene (reference sequence). There are 17 residues in the CDR3. J gave up 0 bases and V 4 bases, and 6 bases lay outside the gene matches. CDR3: CASSPDRGLNSGNTIYF. The CDR3, as DNA: TGTGCCAGCAGCCCGGACAGGGGGCTTAACTCTGGAAACACCATATATTTT.

The chain combines TRBV19 with TRBJ2-2; a possible D gene is TRBD2 (6 bases). V lost 2 bases and J 4 bases, leaving 17 bases between the germline ends. Germline CDR1 and CDR2: LNHDA and SQIVND (reference sequence). The CDR3 consists of 17 residues. CDR3 DNA: TGTGCCAGTAGTATAATCCAGGCTAGCGACCTCACCGGGGAGCTGTTTTTT. It translates to CASSIIQASDLTGELFF.

This clone was seen only a few times. The chain links TRBV4-1 to TRBJ1-4; tentative D call: TRBD1 (6 bases). The V gene lost 0 bases and the J gene lost 4 bases, with 12 bases spanning the gap. Germline lookup yields CDR1 MGHRA and CDR2 YSYEKL. The CDR3 totals 16 residues. The CDR3 coding sequence is TGCGCCAGCAGCCAAGATCCGGCAGGGGTTAATGAAAAACTGTTTTTT. Protein sequence: CASSQDPAGVNEKLFF.

This rearrangement joins TRBV27 to TRBJ2-1; 10 bases agree with TRBD2. The CDR3 covers 17 residues. J gave up 3 bases and V 3 bases, and 8 bases lay outside the gene matches. Germline loops: CDR1 MNHEY, CDR2 SMNVEV (reference sequence). CDR3 DNA: TGTGCCAGCAGTTTGCCAGCGGGAGGGCCGAGCTACAATGAGCAGTTCTTC. Protein sequence: CASSLPAGGPSYNEQFF.

This clone has a single count. This CDR3 is CSVEGQWYQETQYF. CDR3 sequence (DNA): TGCAGCGTTGAAGGACAGTGGTACCAAGAGACCCAGTACTTC. The gene calls are TRBV29-1 and TRBJ2-5; possible D gene TRBD1, 5 bases. This CDR3 is 14 amino acids long. V was cut by 1 base and J by 0 bases, with 9 bases left in between. CDR1 and CDR2 (germline): SQVTM, ANQGSEA.

The chain recombines TRBV4-1 with TRBJ2-5, with 7 bases identical to TRBD2. This CDR3 region has 15 residues. Germline-derived CDR1 and CDR2 are MGHRA and YSYEKL. V lost 3 bases and J lost 7; bases outside the gene matches: 11. CDR3 in amino acids: CASSHGEGSRGTQYF. The DNA for the CDR3 is TGCGCCAGCAGCCACGGGGAGGGGTCGCGGGGGACCCAGTACTTC.

This clone was observed once. This chain links TRBV4-1 with TRBJ2-7; the match to TRBD2 covers 10 bases. Losses at the gene ends were 1 base for V and 4 bases for J; bases not matched to a gene: 16. Germline CDR1 and CDR2: MGHRA and YSYEKL. The CDR3 has 19 residues. The CDR3 region is CASSQVGVPGLATPYEQYF. The CDR3 DNA reads TGCGCCAGCAGCCAAGTTGGGGTTCCGGGACTAGCGACCCCGTACGAGCAGTACTTC.

The chain uses TRBV29-1 and TRBJ2-5; TRBD1 agrees at 7 bases. V gave up 7 bases and J gave up 1 base; unmatched junction bases: 6. This CDR3 comprises 13 residues. The germline gives CDR1 SQVTM, CDR2 ANQGSEA. The CDR3 DNA sequence: TGCAGCGGTAACAGGGGTCTCCAAGAGACCCAGTACTTC. It yields the protein CSGNRGLQETQYF.

This clone turned up a few times. The chain uses TRBV5-1 and TRBJ2-7; TRBD2 agrees at 11 bases. The CDR3 extends over 16 amino acids. Germline-derived CDR1 and CDR2 are SGHRS and YFSETQ. The trim removed 0 bases at V and 3 bases at J, leaving 5 bases unmatched. The CDR3 DNA reads as TGCGCCAGCAGCTTGGACGGGACTAGCGGAAGCTACGAGCAGTACTTC. This gives the protein CASSLDGTSGSYEQYF.

The chain employs TRBV2 and TRBJ2-7; D is possibly TRBD2 (6 bases). Germline V gene lookup returns CDR1 SNHLY and CDR2 FYNNEI. The CDR3 is 16 residues long. Trimming shortened V by 3 bases and J by 0 bases, and 15 bases separated the two germline ends. The CDR3, as DNA: TGTGCCAGCAGTGACTTGATAGCGGTAAGCTCCTACGAGCAGTACTTC. Translated, it gives CASSDLIAVSSYEQYF.

V and J are TRBV7-9 and TRBJ2-7; D is possibly TRBD1 (5 bases). Germline V gene lookup returns CDR1 SEHNR and CDR2 FQNEAQ (reference sequence). V lost 5 bases and J lost 1, with 15 bases in between. The CDR3 extends over 15 amino acids. The CDR3 loop reads CASSPLGQGSYEQYF. DNA for the CDR3: TGTGCCAGCAGCCCATTAGGGCAGGGATCCTACGAGCAGTACTTC.

The V gene is TRBV10-3, the J gene TRBJ2-7, with D possibly TRBD2 on 6 matching bases. Germline values: CDR1 ENHRY, CDR2 SYGVKD. Trimming took off 2 bases at V and 5 bases at J, with 10 bases between the two ends. The CDR3 extends over 13 amino acids. CDR3 in DNA: TGTGCCATCAGTGAGGTTCGGGGGAACGAGCAGTACTTC. Its protein is CAISEVRGNEQYF.

The chain is built from TRBV19 and TRBJ2-7, with TRBD2 identical over 10 bases. CDR1 and CDR2 (germline): LNHDA, SQIVND (reference sequence). V lost 6 bases, J lost 1 base, and 3 bases stayed unmatched. The CDR3 has 14 residues. This CDR3 is CASRASGGSYEQYF. The CDR3 DNA is TGTGCCAGTAGGGCTAGCGGGGGTTCCTACGAGCAGTACTTC.

The chain couples TRBV4-3 to TRBJ2-5; TRBD2 matches at 8 bases. V lost 4 bases and J lost 3; bases outside the gene matches: 4. The CDR3 sequence is 14 residues long. Germline-derived CDR1 and CDR2 are LGHNA and YSLEER. The CDR3 sequence is CASSLELAEETQYF. The CDR3, as DNA: TGCGCCAGCAGCCTAGAACTAGCGGAAGAGACCCAGTACTTC.

The chain combines TRBV29-1 with TRBJ2-3; D ambiguous. V shed 3 bases and J shed 2 bases, with 9 bases lying between them. In germline, CDR1 is SQVTM, CDR2 ANQGSEA. The CDR3 has 13 amino acids. CDR3 residues: CSVDGRFTDTQYF. The CDR3 DNA follows: TGCAGCGTTGATGGGCGATTCACAGATACGCAGTATTTT.

This sequence joins TRBV2 and TRBJ1-2; 9 nucleotides align to TRBD1. The V segment lost 7 bases and the J segment 4 bases; nucleotides outside the gene matches: 7. The CDR3 has 14 residues. From germline, CDR1 is SNHLY and CDR2 FYNNEI. CDR3 nucleotides: TGTGCCAGCACAAGACAGGGGGTACCCTATGGCTACACCTTC. This translates into CASTRQGVPYGYTF.

This chain connects TRBV5-6 to TRBJ1-5; 11 positions match TRBD1. CDR3 length equals 15 residues. J gave up 4 bases and V 4 bases, and 4 bases lay outside the gene matches. The germline gives CDR1 SGHDT, CDR2 YYEEEE. CDR3 amino acids: CASSRRDRGNQPQHF. Here the CDR3 DNA reads TGTGCCAGCAGCCGCCGGGACAGGGGGAATCAGCCCCAGCATTTT.

The chain combines TRBV5-1 with TRBJ2-7; a weak D match, TRBD1 (6 bases). Germline CDR1 and CDR2: SGHRS and YFSETQ. V dropped 0 bases and J dropped 1 base, with 14 bases sitting between them. The CDR3 extends over 16 amino acids. CDR3 protein: CASSLVVGGRSYEQYF. In DNA, the CDR3 is TGCGCCAGCAGCTTGGTAGTTGGGGGCCGGTCCTACGAGCAGTACTTC. The full variable domain, completed using reference TRBV5-1 and TRBJ2-7, is KAGVTQTPRYLIKTRGQQVTLSCSPISGHRSVSWYQQTPGQGLQFLFEYFSETQRNKGNFPGRFSGRQFSNSRSEMNVSTLELGDSALYLCASSLVVGGRSYEQYFGPGTRLTVT.

V and J are TRBV30 and TRBJ2-7; no firm D call. This CDR3 has 13 residues. V dropped 6 bases and J dropped 0 bases, with 12 bases sitting between them. The germline gives CDR1 GTSNPN, CDR2 SVGIG (reference sequence). The chain's CDR3 is CACSLSSSYEQYF. The CDR3 coding sequence is TGTGCCTGTTCACTTTCGAGCTCCTACGAGCAGTACTTC. The full variable domain, its missing parts supplied by reference TRBV30 and TRBJ2-7, is SQTIHQWPATLVQPVGSPLSLECTVEGTSNPNLYWYRQAAGRGLQLLFYSVGIGQISSEVPQNLSASRPQDRQFILSSKKLLLSDSGFYLCACSLSSSYEQYFGPGTRLTVT.

V usage is TRBV7-8 and J usage is TRBJ2-5; D may be TRBD1 (6 bases). V shed 0 bases and J shed 3 bases, with 8 bases lying between them. Germline V gene lookup returns CDR1 SGHVS and CDR2 FQNEAQ. CDR3 length equals 14 residues. CDR3 in amino acids: CASSLATGKETQYF. The CDR3 region has the DNA TGTGCCAGCAGCTTAGCTACAGGGAAAGAGACCCAGTACTTC. Complete variable domain (other parts from reference TRBV7-8 and TRBJ2-5): GAGVSQSPRYKVAKRGQDVALRCDPISGHVSLFWYQQALGQGPEFLTYFQNEAQLDKSGLPSDRFFAERPEGSVSTLKIQRTQQEDSAVYLCASSLATGKETQYFGPGTRLLVL.

J is TRBJ2-1 and V is TRBV19; 7 bases are a match to TRBD2. CDR3 length equals 13 residues. V lost 6 bases and J lost 4; bases outside the gene matches: 3. Germline-derived CDR1 and CDR2 are LNHDA and SQIVND (reference sequence). In nucleotides, the CDR3 is TGTGCCAGTAGGCCAGCGGGGTACAATGAGCAGTTCTTC. This encodes CASRPAGYNEQFF.

The genes are TRBV13 and TRBJ1-1; the D gene is possibly TRBD1 (6 bases). Germline V gene data show CDR1 as PRHDT and CDR2 as FYEKMQ (reference sequence). The germline V and J ends were trimmed by 3 bases and 1 base, with 9 bases remaining between them. CDR3 length equals 14 residues. The CDR3 nucleotides are TGTGCCAGCAGCTTCCTGGACAGGAACACTGAAGCTTTCTTT. Amino acid sequence: CASSFLDRNTEAFF.

This clone appeared a few times. The gene calls are TRBV7-6 and TRBJ1-2, with D perhaps TRBD1 (5 bases). Trimming removed 1 base from V and 8 bases from J, with 11 bases in between. Germline V gene sequence: CDR1 SGHVS, CDR2 FNYEAQ. There are 13 residues in the CDR3. The CDR3 loop is CASSLGAGRGYTF. CDR3 nucleotides: TGTGCCAGCAGCTTAGGGGCAGGGAGGGGCTACACCTTC.

The chain recombines TRBV7-9 with TRBJ2-7; D might be TRBD1 (5 bases). The V gene lost 1 base and the J gene lost 5 bases, with 15 bases spanning the gap. The CDR3 length is 15 residues. Per the germline V gene, CDR1 is SEHNR and CDR2 is FQNEAQ (reference sequence). The CDR3 here is CASSLGRALSNEQYF. The CDR3 DNA follows: TGTGCCAGCAGCTTAGGCAGGGCCCTTTCTAACGAGCAGTACTTC.

V and J are TRBV30 and TRBJ2-6; no reliable D call. Germline-derived CDR1 and CDR2 are GTSNPN and SVGIG (reference sequence). This CDR3 contains 14 residues. V was pared by 8 bases and J by 2 bases, with 13 bases between. The CDR3 sequence: CAIPGSPGANVLTF. In nucleotides, the CDR3 is TGTGCCATCCCCGGTTCTCCTGGGGCCAACGTCCTGACTTTC.

The chain couples TRBV2 to TRBJ1-5, with a possible D match to TRBD1 (6 bases). Trimming stripped 3 bases from V and 3 bases from J, with 9 bases between. Germline CDR1 and CDR2: SNHLY and FYNNEI. The CDR3 has 14 amino acids. CDR3 bases: TGTGCCAGCAGTGAGAGGACAGACAATCAGCCCCAGCATTTT. Protein: CASSERTDNQPQHF. The entire variable domain, with the rest obtained from reference TRBV2 and TRBJ1-5, is as follows: EPEVTQTPSHQVTQMGQEVILRCVPISNHLYFYWYRQILGQKVEFLVSFYNNEISEKSEIFDDQFSVERPDGSNFTLKIRSTKLEDSAMYFCASSERTDNQPQHFGDGTRLSIL.

This chain connects TRBV7-6 to TRBJ2-3; TRBD2 matches 7 bases. There are 15 residues in the CDR3. CDR1 SGHVS and CDR2 FNYEAQ come from the germline V gene. With 2 bases clipped from V and 2 bases from J, the junction kept 4 bases outside the gene matches. This CDR3 is CASSLQGLHTDTQYF. As DNA, the CDR3 is TGTGCCAGCAGCTTACAGGGACTACACACAGATACGCAGTATTTT.

The chain is built from TRBV7-9 and TRBJ1-2; TRBD1 is a possible D gene (5 bases). Germline V lookup: CDR1 SEHNR, CDR2 FQNEAQ (reference sequence). CDR3 size: 16 residues. The ends were cut back, 1 base at V and 7 bases at J, with 19 bases in the middle. CDR3 sequence (DNA): TGTGCCAGCAGCTTAGGTTTCCAGGGAGGTACCGCTGGCTACACCTTC. Translation gives CASSLGFQGGTAGYTF. The variable domain in full, completed from reference TRBV7-9 and TRBJ1-2, reads DTGVSQNPRHKITKRGQNVTFRCDPISEHNRLYWYRQTLGQGPEFLTYFQNEAQLEKSRLLSDRFSAERPKGSFSTLEIQRTEQGDSAMYLCASSLGFQGGTAGYTFGSGTRLTVV.

V gene TRBV27 combines with J gene TRBJ2-7, with D possibly matching TRBD2 (5 bases). The CDR3 is made up of 14 amino acids. The V gene lost 5 bases and the J gene lost 1 base, with 12 bases spanning the gap. From germline, CDR1 is MNHEY and CDR2 SMNVEV (reference sequence). The DNA of the CDR3 is TGTGCCAGCAGTAATATGAGGGAATCCTACGAGCAGTACTTC. Translated, it gives CASSNMRESYEQYF.

The chain recombines TRBV13 with TRBJ1-4, with a weak D call TRBD1 (6 bases). V was clipped by 0 bases and J by 0 bases, with 11 bases between them. The V gene's germline CDR1 is PRHDT and CDR2 FYEKMQ (reference sequence). The CDR3 has 17 residues. The DNA of the CDR3 is TGTGCCAGCAGCTTAGGATTCAGGGGCTCAACTAATGAAAAACTGTTTTTT. Translating gives CASSLGFRGSTNEKLFF.